This is a list of T cell receptor beta chains from one sample in a study of T cell changes during pregnancy in multiple sclerosis. The assay was immunoSEQ multiplex PCR, and TCRdb's table has in-frame clones only and misses some. Of about 67,000 clones in the sample, roughly 90% were seen once. The input for sequencing was peripheral blood, taken in the second trimester of pregnancy. Receptors originate from a female donor in good health, enrolled as a control in a pregnancy study. CDR3s include the opening cysteine and the closing phenylalanine or tryptophan. Fields, in order: V gene, J gene, clone size, CDR3 protein. Size tells how often a clone was seen (once, few, many) or the class of an expanded clone, and some rows leave it out.

V gene: TRBV6-8; J gene: TRBJ2-3; clone size: .; CDR3 protein: CANTSGVSTDTQYF
V gene: TRBV11-2; J gene: TRBJ2-1; clone size: once; CDR3 protein: CASSVWRRGVDEQFF
V gene: TRBV5-6; J gene: TRBJ2-5; clone size: .; CDR3 protein: CASSLGGGEETQYF
V gene: TRBV7-2; J gene: TRBJ2-7; clone size: .; CDR3 protein: CASSPIGGRNEQYF
V gene: TRBV7-3; J gene: TRBJ2-1; clone size: .; CDR3 protein: CASSLSPGDNEQFF
V gene: TRBV30; J gene: TRBJ1-3; clone size: .; CDR3 protein: CAWRAQGGPSGNTIYF
V gene: TRBV6-6; J gene: TRBJ1-3; clone size: .; CDR3 protein: CASGGTGGPGNTIYF
V gene: TRBV6-5; J gene: TRBJ1-2; clone size: .; CDR3 protein: CASSYLGAYTF
V gene: TRBV6-5; J gene: TRBJ2-3; clone size: .; CDR3 protein: CASRGGGPPDTQYF
V gene: TRBV18; J gene: TRBJ2-6; clone size: .; CDR3 protein: CASFPGQGRAGANVLTF
V gene: TRBV2; J gene: TRBJ1-4; clone size: .; CDR3 protein: CASSWTGGAQEKLFF
V gene: TRBV18; J gene: TRBJ2-5; clone size: .; CDR3 protein: CASSPDRGWGLEGTQYF
V gene: TRBV2; J gene: TRBJ2-3; clone size: .; CDR3 protein: CASRIYTDTQYF
V gene: TRBV6-5; J gene: TRBJ1-1; clone size: few; CDR3 protein: CASSAQGNTEAFF
V gene: TRBV30; J gene: TRBJ2-3; clone size: .; CDR3 protein: CAWSEGLTDTQYF
V gene: TRBV2; J gene: TRBJ2-5; clone size: once; CDR3 protein: CASSHAGTAIIQETQYF
V gene: TRBV7-9; J gene: TRBJ1-4; clone size: .; CDR3 protein: CASSSPTATNEKLFF
V gene: TRBV7-3; J gene: TRBJ2-1; clone size: .; CDR3 protein: CASSLGTSPYNEQFF
V gene: TRBV18; J gene: TRBJ1-1; clone size: .; CDR3 protein: CASSPLGSEAFF
V gene: TRBV6-1; J gene: TRBJ2-1; clone size: .; CDR3 protein: CASSERTSGGAASYNEQFF
V gene: TRBV29-1; J gene: TRBJ2-7; clone size: .; CDR3 protein: CSGKAGVGYEQYF
V gene: TRBV7-9; J gene: TRBJ1-1; clone size: .; CDR3 protein: CASSRRETEAFF
V gene: TRBV9; J gene: TRBJ2-1; clone size: .; CDR3 protein: CASSALPGLAHNEQFF
V gene: TRBV7-6; J gene: TRBJ1-1; clone size: few; CDR3 protein: CASSLAQGGSHHRPEAFF
V gene: TRBV18; J gene: TRBJ2-1; clone size: .; CDR3 protein: CASSPPTSDGEQFF
V gene: TRBV12-5; J gene: TRBJ1-5; clone size: .; CDR3 protein: CASGLVLGGRDNQPQHF
V gene: TRBV11-2; J gene: TRBJ2-7; clone size: .; CDR3 protein: CASSQGGVVGEQYF
V gene: TRBV15; J gene: TRBJ2-3; clone size: .; CDR3 protein: CATRIPRGLADTDTQYF
V gene: TRBV5-5; J gene: TRBJ2-3; clone size: .; CDR3 protein: CASSLFGTGVADTQYF
V gene: TRBV30; J gene: TRBJ2-7; clone size: .; CDR3 protein: CAWRSPGGRFYEQYF
V gene: TRBV7-9; J gene: TRBJ2-1; clone size: .; CDR3 protein: CASSPRGGTFVYNEQFF
V gene: TRBV6-1; J gene: TRBJ2-1; clone size: .; CDR3 protein: CASSADQGLHNEQFF
V gene: TRBV27; J gene: TRBJ2-7; clone size: .; CDR3 protein: CASSLSGLSYEQYF
V gene: TRBV12-5; J gene: TRBJ2-4; clone size: .; CDR3 protein: CASGFQGRDLAKNIQYF
V gene: TRBV7-9; J gene: TRBJ2-7; clone size: .; CDR3 protein: CASSSNSGTSHEQYF
V gene: TRBV7-2; J gene: TRBJ1-5; clone size: .; CDR3 protein: CASSLSVNQPQHF
V gene: TRBV11-2; J gene: TRBJ2-7; clone size: .; CDR3 protein: CASSLGTGGVQSYEQYF
V gene: TRBV1; J gene: TRBJ2-5; clone size: .; CDR3 protein: CTSFHLGFSETQYF
V gene: TRBV28; J gene: TRBJ2-3; clone size: once; CDR3 protein: CASSLSASGSTDTQYF
V gene: TRBV4-1; J gene: TRBJ2-7; clone size: .; CDR3 protein: CASSLQGSGQREQYF
V gene: TRBV11-2; J gene: TRBJ2-7; clone size: once; CDR3 protein: CASSLFARSARYEQYF
V gene: TRBV19; J gene: TRBJ2-6; clone size: .; CDR3 protein: CASSPRQGARPSGANVLTF
V gene: TRBV7-3; J gene: TRBJ1-3; clone size: .; CDR3 protein: CASSLSGGGNTIYF
V gene: TRBV7-8; J gene: TRBJ1-6; clone size: .; CDR3 protein: CASSSPTGGNSPLHF
V gene: TRBV28; J gene: TRBJ2-7; clone size: .; CDR3 protein: CASSLLPSGTWHYEQYF
V gene: TRBV7-3; J gene: TRBJ2-3; clone size: .; CDR3 protein: CASSLIGGGDTQYF
V gene: TRBV11-2; J gene: TRBJ2-7; clone size: once; CDR3 protein: CASSNRTGGNYEQYF
V gene: TRBV6-1; J gene: TRBJ2-5; clone size: .; CDR3 protein: CASSEVGRSETQYF
V gene: TRBV14; J gene: TRBJ2-2; clone size: once; CDR3 protein: CASSPGQRWELFF
V gene: TRBV10-3; J gene: TRBJ1-6; clone size: .; CDR3 protein: CAIMGSYNSPLHF
V gene: TRBV6-1; J gene: TRBJ1-2; clone size: .; CDR3 protein: CASSEMRGSGSYTF
V gene: TRBV30; J gene: TRBJ2-3; clone size: .; CDR3 protein: CAWSHTLSGSSTDTQYF
V gene: TRBV28; J gene: TRBJ1-2; clone size: .; CDR3 protein: CASSLSPRVWGGYTF